This is a list of T cell receptor beta chains from one sample in a study of Graves' ophthalmopathy and Graves' hyperthyroidism. TCRdb passed the multiplex PCR reads through MiXCR, listing each CDR3 protein once. The data show about 15,000 distinct CDR3 sequences, 46% seen once. The sample taken for sequencing was peripheral blood. The receptors stem from a woman between 40 and 50 years old with stable Graves' hyperthyroidism. The CDR3 runs from the conserved cysteine through the conserved F or W. D genes are given only for firm matches. Not every row has a clone size; where given, it reads once, few, many or a size class.

cdr3_length	j_call	v_call	clone_size	d_call	cdr3_nt	cdr3_aa
15	TRBJ1-4	TRBV27	once	-	TGTGCCAGCAGTTTGCGGGGTACAACTAATGAAAAACTGTTTTTT	CASSLRGTTNEKLFF
13	TRBJ2-1	TRBV6-5	-	-	TGTGCCAGCAGTTGGGGGTTTCAGAATGAGCAGTTCTTC	CASSWGFQNEQFF
14	TRBJ2-1	TRBV2	medium-sized	-	TGTGCCATCCTTAGCGGATTCCCCTACAATGAGCAGTTCTTC	CAILSGFPYNEQFF
14	TRBJ1-5	TRBV19	-	-	TGTGCCAGTAGCGCTGGGACTAGCGGGGGGCCCCAGCATTTT	CASSAGTSGGPQHF
14	TRBJ1-4	TRBV29-1	medium-sized	TRBD1	TGCAGCATCCCCGACAGGGATGGAGGAGAAAAACTGTTTTTT	CSIPDRDGGEKLFF
15	TRBJ1-2	TRBV4-1	-	TRBD1	TGCGCCAGCAGCCAGGGACAGCCCCCTGGTTATGGCTACACCTTC	CASSQGQPPGYGYTF
14	TRBJ1-5	TRBV6-5	few	-	TGTGCCAGCAGCGATACATACCAGGGGCGGCCCCAGCATTTT	CASSDTYQGRPQHF
13	TRBJ1-2	TRBV7-2	medium-sized	-	TGTGCCAGCAGCTTAGGGACGGCCTATGGCTACACCTTC	CASSLGTAYGYTF
15	TRBJ1-1	TRBV9	-	TRBD1	TGTGCCAGCAGCCCCAGGGGGGGTATGAACGCTGGAGCTTTCTTT	CASSPRGGMNAGAFF
13	TRBJ2-5	TRBV5-1	many	-	TGCGCCAGCAGCTTCATCAGAGGGGAGACCCAGTACTTC	CASSFIRGETQYF
14	TRBJ1-2	TRBV15	once	-	TGTGCCACCAGCAGAGACGGTGTTGGGAATGGCTACACCTTC	CATSRDGVGNGYTF
15	TRBJ2-3	TRBV7-8	-	-	TGTGCCAGCAGCTTAGCGAGGGTCATCACAGATACGCAGTATTTT	CASSLARVITDTQYF
15	TRBJ2-1	TRBV2	few	-	TGTGCCAGCAGGCCATGGACCACAGGTTACGATGGGCAGTTCTTC	CASRPWTTGYDGQFF
15	TRBJ2-1	TRBV9	few	-	TGTGCCAGCAGCGGTGGCACAAACCTCTACAATGAGCAGTTCTTC	CASSGGTNLYNEQFF
14	TRBJ1-6	TRBV7-9	-	TRBD1	TGTGCCAGCAGCGAACAGGGGGCTGATTCACCCCTCCACTTT	CASSEQGADSPLHF
13	TRBJ2-3	TRBV10-1	-	TRBD1	TGCGCCAGCCGGGGACAGCGCACAGATACGCAGTATTTT	CASRGQRTDTQYF
13	TRBJ2-3	TRBV11-3	many	-	TGTGCCAGCAGCTTAGATCACACAGATACGCAGTATTTT	CASSLDHTDTQYF
15	TRBJ2-3	TRBV2	-	TRBD1	TGTGCCAGCAGTGAGGACAGGGGAGCCTACAATGAGCAGTATTTT	CASSEDRGAYNEQYF
15	TRBJ1-6	TRBV5-1	-	-	TGCGCCAGCAGCTTGGGAGTGGGGGGTAATTCACCCCTCCACTTT	CASSLGVGGNSPLHF
12	TRBJ2-3	TRBV5-1	-	-	TGCGCCAGCAGCTTGAAACGGGATACGCAGTATTTT	CASSLKRDTQYF
12	TRBJ2-1	TRBV5-1	many	-	TGCGCCAGCAGCTTGACGGAAAATGAGCAGTTCTTC	CASSLTENEQFF
16	TRBJ1-4	TRBV9	many	-	TGTGCCAGCAGCGTATATGAAAACGCAACTAATGAAAAACTGTTTTTT	CASSVYENATNEKLFF
14	TRBJ2-7	TRBV4-1	few	TRBD1	TGCGCCAGCAGCCAACAGGGACAGATCTACGAGCAGTACTTC	CASSQQGQIYEQYF
16	TRBJ2-1	TRBV10-3	once	TRBD1	TGTGCCATCAGTGAGACACCGACAGGGAGATACGATGAGCAGTTCTTC	CAISETPTGRYDEQFF
16	TRBJ1-4	TRBV19	-	-	TGTGCCAGTAGTCGGACCCTTAGGGCAACTAATGAAAAACTGTTTTTT	CASSRTLRATNEKLFF
16	TRBJ2-3	TRBV6-1	-	TRBD2	TGTGCCAGCAGTGTCGGCCGACTAGCGGGAACAGATACGCAGTATTTT	CASSVGRLAGTDTQYF
18	TRBJ2-7	TRBV7-8	-	TRBD2	TGTGCCAGCTCAAAAAAAACGGGAGCGGGAGGGCTTTTCTACGAGCAGTACTTC	CASSKKTGAGGLFYEQYF
13	TRBJ2-2	TRBV11-3	many	-	TGTGCCAGCAGCTTATCCTACACCGGGGAGCTGTTTTTT	CASSLSYTGELFF
13	TRBJ2-7	TRBV20-1	-	TRBD2	TGCAGTGCTGCCTTAGCGGGGGTTAAAGGGCAGTACTTC	CSAALAGVKGQYF
13	TRBJ1-6	TRBV7-3	-	-	TGTGTCAGCAGCCTAACCGGGGAATCTCCCCTCCACTTT	CVSSLTGESPLHF
13	TRBJ1-6	TRBV10-3	-	-	TGTGCCATCAGAACAGAGGTAAACTCACCCCTCCACTTT	CAIRTEVNSPLHF
13	TRBJ2-7	TRBV20-1	many	-	TGCAGTGCTAGAGATCTTCAGGGTGAGGAGCAGTACTTC	CSARDLQGEEQYF
15	TRBJ1-3	TRBV7-8	many	-	TGTGCCAGCAGCTTACGGGTTTTCTCTGGAAACACCATATATTTT	CASSLRVFSGNTIYF
14	TRBJ1-6	TRBV11-2	many	-	TGTGCCAGCAGCTTAGGGGACCGGTATTCACCCCTCCACTTT	CASSLGDRYSPLHF
16	TRBJ1-5	TRBV6-6	-	-	TGTGCCAGCAGTTACTCGTCACCTCGTAGCAATCAGCCCCAGCATTTT	CASSYSSPRSNQPQHF
15	TRBJ1-1	TRBV20-1	many	-	TGCAGTGCTAGAGAGGGCACCGCAGGGTTGACTGAAGCTTTCTTT	CSAREGTAGLTEAFF
15	TRBJ2-1	TRBV5-1	few	-	TGCGCCAGCAGCTTGCTGGAAAGCTCCTACAATGAGCAGTTCTTC	CASSLLESSYNEQFF
12	TRBJ2-5	TRBV5-8	many	-	TGTGCCAGCAGCTTGACTCAAGAGACCCAGTACTTC	CASSLTQETQYF
13	TRBJ2-3	TRBV28	few	-	TGTGCCAGCAGTGACTACCGCACAGATACGCAGTATTTT	CASSDYRTDTQYF
11	TRBJ2-7	TRBV12-3/TRBV12-4	many	-	TGTGCCAGCAGTTTCAGGCGCGAGCAGTACTTC	CASSFRREQYF
15	TRBJ1-4	TRBV4-1	-	-	TGCGCCAGCAGCCAACAGGGATTACCTAATGAAAAACTGTTTTTT	CASSQQGLPNEKLFF
14	TRBJ1-5	TRBV6-1	-	-	TGTGCCAGCAGTGCACAGTTCGGCAATCAGCCCCAGCATTTT	CASSAQFGNQPQHF
13	TRBJ1-1	TRBV19	few	-	TGTGCCAGTAGTTTCGGGGGCTACACTGAAGCTTTCTTT	CASSFGGYTEAFF
14	TRBJ2-2	TRBV6-4	few	-	TGTGCCAGCAGTGACGGGGGGGCCGGAGGGGAGCTGTTTTTT	CASSDGGAGGELFF
14	TRBJ2-7	TRBV14	-	-	TGTGCCAGCAGCCAAGTACGGGGGCGATACGAGCAGTACTTC	CASSQVRGRYEQYF
14	TRBJ1-6	TRBV9	-	-	TGTGCCAGCAGCGTAGTCCCCCAGGGTTCACCCCTCCACTTT	CASSVVPQGSPLHF
15	TRBJ2-3	TRBV3-1	few	TRBD2	TGTGCCAGCAGCCCTAGCGGGAGGGACACAGATACGCAGTATTTT	CASSPSGRDTDTQYF
16	TRBJ2-7	TRBV7-3	once	-	TGTGCCAGCAGCTTACCTAGCTTTTTGGGCGTCTACGAGCAGTACTTC	CASSLPSFLGVYEQYF
16	TRBJ2-1	TRBV2	-	-	TGTGCCAGCAGTGGAGGAGGGGGGACCGTGAAGGATGAGCAGTTCTTC	CASSGGGGTVKDEQFF
14	TRBJ1-6	TRBV20-1	-	TRBD1	TGCAGTGCTGTCTCGACAGGGGGTAGTTCACCCCTCCACTTT	CSAVSTGGSSPLHF
15	TRBJ2-3	TRBV27	-	TRBD2	TGTGCCAGCAGCCCGGGGGGGCCCGGGACAGATACGCAGTATTTT	CASSPGGPGTDTQYF
15	TRBJ1-1	TRBV6-1	-	TRBD1	TGTGCCAGCAGTGGAGCTGGACAGGGGGCATCTGAAGCTTTCTTT	CASSGAGQGASEAFF
12	TRBJ2-5	TRBV6-1	few	-	TGTGCCAGCGGAAGGGGGGGTGAGACCCAGTACTTC	CASGRGGETQYF
16	TRBJ2-1	TRBV7-3	-	-	TGTGCCAGCAGCCCTGAGGGGGCTAGCGGCTACAATGAGCAGTTCTTC	CASSPEGASGYNEQFF